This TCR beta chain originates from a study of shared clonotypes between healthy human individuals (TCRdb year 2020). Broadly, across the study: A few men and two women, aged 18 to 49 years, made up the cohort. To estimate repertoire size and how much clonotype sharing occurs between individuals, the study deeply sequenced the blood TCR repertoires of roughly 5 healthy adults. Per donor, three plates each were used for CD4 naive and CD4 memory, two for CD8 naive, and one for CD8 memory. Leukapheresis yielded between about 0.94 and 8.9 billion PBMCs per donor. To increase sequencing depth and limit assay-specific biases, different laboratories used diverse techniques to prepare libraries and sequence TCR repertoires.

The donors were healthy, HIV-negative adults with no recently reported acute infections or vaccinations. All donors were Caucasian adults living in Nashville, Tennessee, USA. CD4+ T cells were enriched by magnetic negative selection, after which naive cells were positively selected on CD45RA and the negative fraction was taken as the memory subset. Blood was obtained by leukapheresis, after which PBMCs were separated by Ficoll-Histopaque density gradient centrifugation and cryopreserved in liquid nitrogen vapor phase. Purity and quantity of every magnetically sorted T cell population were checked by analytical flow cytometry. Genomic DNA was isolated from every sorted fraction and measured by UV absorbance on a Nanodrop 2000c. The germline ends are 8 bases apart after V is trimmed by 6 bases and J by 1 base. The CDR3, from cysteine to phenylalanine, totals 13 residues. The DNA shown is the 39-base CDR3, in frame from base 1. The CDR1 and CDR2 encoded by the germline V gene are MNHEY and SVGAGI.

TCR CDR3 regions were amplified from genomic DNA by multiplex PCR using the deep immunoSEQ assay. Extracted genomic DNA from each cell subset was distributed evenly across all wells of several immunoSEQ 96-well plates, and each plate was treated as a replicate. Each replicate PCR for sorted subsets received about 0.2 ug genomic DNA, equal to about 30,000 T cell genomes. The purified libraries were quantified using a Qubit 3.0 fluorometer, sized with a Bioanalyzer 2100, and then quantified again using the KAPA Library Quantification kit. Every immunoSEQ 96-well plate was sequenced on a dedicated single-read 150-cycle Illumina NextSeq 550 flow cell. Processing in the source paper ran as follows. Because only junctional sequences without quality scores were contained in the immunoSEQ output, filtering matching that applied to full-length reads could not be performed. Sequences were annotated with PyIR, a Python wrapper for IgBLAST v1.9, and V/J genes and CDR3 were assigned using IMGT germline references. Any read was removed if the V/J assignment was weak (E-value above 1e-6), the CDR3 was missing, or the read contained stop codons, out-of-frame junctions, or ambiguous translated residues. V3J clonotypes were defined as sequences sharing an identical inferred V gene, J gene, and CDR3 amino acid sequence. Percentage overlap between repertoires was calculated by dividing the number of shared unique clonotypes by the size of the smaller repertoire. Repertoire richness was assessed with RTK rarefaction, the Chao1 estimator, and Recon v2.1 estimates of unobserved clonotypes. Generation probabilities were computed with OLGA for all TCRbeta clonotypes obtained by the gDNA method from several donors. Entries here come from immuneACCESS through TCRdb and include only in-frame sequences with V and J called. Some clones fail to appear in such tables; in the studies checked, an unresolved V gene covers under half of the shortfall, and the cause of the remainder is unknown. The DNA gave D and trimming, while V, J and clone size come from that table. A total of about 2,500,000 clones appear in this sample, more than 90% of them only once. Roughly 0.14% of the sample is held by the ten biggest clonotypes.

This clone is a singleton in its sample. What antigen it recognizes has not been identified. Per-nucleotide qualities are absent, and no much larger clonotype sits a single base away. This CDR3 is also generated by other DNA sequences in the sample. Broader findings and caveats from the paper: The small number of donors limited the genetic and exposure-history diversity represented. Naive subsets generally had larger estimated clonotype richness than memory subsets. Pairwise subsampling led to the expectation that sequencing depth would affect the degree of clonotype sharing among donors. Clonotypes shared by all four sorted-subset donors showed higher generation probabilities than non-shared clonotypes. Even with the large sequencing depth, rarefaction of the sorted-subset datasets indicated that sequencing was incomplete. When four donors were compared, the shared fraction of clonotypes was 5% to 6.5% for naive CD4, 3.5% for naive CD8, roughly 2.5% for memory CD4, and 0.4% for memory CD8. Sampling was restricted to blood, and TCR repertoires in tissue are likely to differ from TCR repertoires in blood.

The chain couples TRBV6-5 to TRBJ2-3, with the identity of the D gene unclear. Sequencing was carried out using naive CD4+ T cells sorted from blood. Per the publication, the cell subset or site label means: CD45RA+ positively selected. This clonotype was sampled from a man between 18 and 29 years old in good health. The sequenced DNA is TGTGCCAGCAGGGGCCCTGGCACAGATACGCAGTATTTT. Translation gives CASRGPGTDTQYF.